What follows is one T cell receptor (beta chain) and its context. The data derive from a study of control samples from healthy donors and cancer patients. Method: immunoSEQ multiplex PCR; TCRdb's copy keeps in-frame clones and lacks some. Among 150,000 to 200,000 clones listed, more than 90% were seen once. The CDR3 spans 14 residues. Per germline, CDR1 GTSNPN and CDR2 SVGIG (reference sequence). V was clipped by 2 bases and J by 2 bases; unmatched bases: 5. Sequencing was carried out using blood. The V and J genes are TRBV30 and TRBJ2-7; the match to TRBD1 covers 8 bases. The clonotype originates from a man aged 30 to 39 in good health. The CDR3 loop reads CAWSIGQGPYEQYF. The CDR3 DNA reads as TGTGCCTGGAGTATCGGACAGGGACCCTACGAGCAGTACTTC.